The rows below give T cell receptor beta chains drawn from one sample of a study of CD8 T cells in Susac syndrome. From the immunoSEQ multiplex PCR reads, TCRdb called clonotypes with MiXCR, one entry per CDR3 protein. In the table there are roughly 150,000 distinct CDR3 sequences, 85% to 95% of which are singletons. Sequenced: CD8+ T cells from PBMCs. These receptor sequences come from a human donor with multiple sclerosis. Each CDR3 is given with its conserved first and last residue. The D gene is left open where the match is weak. Clone size is given for some rows only: seen once, a few or many times, or a class if the clone is expanded.

size | J | V | D | CDR3
- | TRBJ2-7 | TRBV28 | - | CASSSPQAFYEQYF
- | TRBJ2-1 | TRBV3-1 | - | CASSQEKRNEQFF
- | TRBJ2-7 | TRBV19 | - | CASSSWTEEASYEQYF
- | TRBJ2-7 | TRBV29-1 | TRBD1 | CSVVWTGPDEQYF
- | TRBJ1-1 | TRBV5-6 | - | CASSLIRESEAFF
once | TRBJ2-1 | TRBV29-1 | TRBD1 | CSVEGQGAFHYNEQFF
- | TRBJ2-5 | TRBV15 | - | CATSRGAQVQETQYF
- | TRBJ2-2 | TRBV29-1 | TRBD1 | CSADRENTGELFF
once | TRBJ2-3 | TRBV20-1 | TRBD2 | CSARISGGSTDTQYF
once | TRBJ2-5 | TRBV9 | TRBD1 | CASSARDSPETQYF
- | TRBJ1-1 | TRBV25-1 | - | CASSRNTEAFF
- | TRBJ2-7 | TRBV20-1 | - | CSARDRRLTYEQYF
- | TRBJ2-1 | TRBV6-4 | - | CASSDSRVSEQFF
- | TRBJ2-3 | TRBV20-1 | - | CSARARGADTQYF
- | TRBJ1-5 | TRBV27 | TRBD1 | CASSLGQVAQPQHF
- | TRBJ1-2 | TRBV7-9 | - | CASSRADGQGLYGYTF
- | TRBJ2-6 | TRBV19 | - | CASSPYTGSGANVLTF
- | TRBJ2-7 | TRBV20-1 | TRBD1 | CSALQGSGSSYEQYF
- | TRBJ2-1 | TRBV4-3 | - | CASSLQGGNEQFF
- | TRBJ2-5 | TRBV20-1 | - | CSADDERGGQETQYF
- | TRBJ2-1 | TRBV2 | - | CASLGTNNEQFF
- | TRBJ2-3 | TRBV2 | - | CASSEGTKYF
- | TRBJ2-3 | TRBV20-1 | - | CSARKWGGRADTQYF
- | TRBJ2-3 | TRBV5-6 | - | CASSLVQNTDTQYF
- | TRBJ2-1 | TRBV4-1 | - | CASSQGPTDGEFFFF
- | TRBJ1-5 | TRBV6-2/TRBV6-3 | - | CASSYGEVRNQPQHF
- | TRBJ2-7 | TRBV4-3 | - | CASSQDLTLGDEQYF
- | TRBJ2-3 | TRBV4-2 | - | CASSPGLGDTQYF
- | TRBJ1-1 | TRBV25-1 | TRBD1 | CASNFGQGEAFF
- | TRBJ2-1 | TRBV3-1 | - | CASSQERQGFNEQFF
once | TRBJ1-2 | TRBV20-1 | - | CSPLIRAGYTF
- | TRBJ2-4 | TRBV5-4 | TRBD1 | CASSGDRTGIKNIQYF